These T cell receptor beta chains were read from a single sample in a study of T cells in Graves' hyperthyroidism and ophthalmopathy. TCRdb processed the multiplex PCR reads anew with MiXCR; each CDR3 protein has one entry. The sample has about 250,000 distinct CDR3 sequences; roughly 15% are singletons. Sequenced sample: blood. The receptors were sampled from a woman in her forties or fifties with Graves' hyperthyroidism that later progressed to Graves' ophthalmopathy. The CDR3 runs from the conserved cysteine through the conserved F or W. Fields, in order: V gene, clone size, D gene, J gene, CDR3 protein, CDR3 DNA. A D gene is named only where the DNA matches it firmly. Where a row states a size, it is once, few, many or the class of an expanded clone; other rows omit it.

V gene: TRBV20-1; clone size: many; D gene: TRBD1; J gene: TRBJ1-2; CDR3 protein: CSARTGADGYTF; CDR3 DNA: TGCAGTGCCAGGACAGGGGCTGATGGCTACACCTTC
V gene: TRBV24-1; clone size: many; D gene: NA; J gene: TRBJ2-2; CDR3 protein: CATRQSGELFF; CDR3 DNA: TGTGCCACACGGCAAAGCGGGGAGCTGTTTTTT
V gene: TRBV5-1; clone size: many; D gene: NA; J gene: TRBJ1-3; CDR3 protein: CASSLGYSGNTIYF; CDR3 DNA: TGCGCCAGCAGCTTGGGGTACTCTGGAAACACCATATATTTT
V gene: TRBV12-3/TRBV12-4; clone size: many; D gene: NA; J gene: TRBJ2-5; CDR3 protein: CASSLDETQYF; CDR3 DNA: TGTGCCAGCAGTTTAGACGAGACCCAGTACTTC
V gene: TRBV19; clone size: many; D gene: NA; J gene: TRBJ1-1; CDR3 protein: CASSIGQPNTEAFF; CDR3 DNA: TGTGCCAGTAGTATTGGACAGCCGAACACTGAAGCTTTCTTT
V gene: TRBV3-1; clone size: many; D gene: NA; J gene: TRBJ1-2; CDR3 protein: CASSQDGEIHGYTF; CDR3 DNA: TGTGCCAGCAGCCAAGACGGAGAAATACATGGCTACACCTTC
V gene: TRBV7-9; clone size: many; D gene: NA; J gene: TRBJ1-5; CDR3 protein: CASSFGGAVLQPQHF; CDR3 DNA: TGTGCCAGCAGCTTCGGCGGGGCAGTACTACAGCCCCAGCATTTT
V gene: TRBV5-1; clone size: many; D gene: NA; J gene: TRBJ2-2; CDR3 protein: CASSLGQSNTGELFF; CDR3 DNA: TGCGCCAGCAGCTTGGGACAGTCGAACACCGGGGAGCTGTTTTTT
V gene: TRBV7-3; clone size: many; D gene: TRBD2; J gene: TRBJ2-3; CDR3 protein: CASSPLPRTSGKKGDTQYF; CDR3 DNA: TGTGCCAGCAGCCCACTTCCGAGGACTAGCGGGAAGAAGGGGGATACGCAGTATTTT
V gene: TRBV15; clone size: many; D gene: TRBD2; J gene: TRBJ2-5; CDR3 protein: CATSPHIAGEGTQYF; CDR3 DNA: TGTGCCACCAGCCCCCACATAGCGGGAGAAGGGACCCAGTACTTC
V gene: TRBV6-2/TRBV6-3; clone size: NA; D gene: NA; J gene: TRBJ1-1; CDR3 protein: CASSLPGMGKTEAFF; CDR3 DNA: TGTGCCAGCAGTTTACCAGGTATGGGAAAAACTGAAGCTTTCTTT
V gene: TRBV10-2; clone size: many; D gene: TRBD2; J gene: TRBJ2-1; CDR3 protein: CASISSGSTGEQFF; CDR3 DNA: TGCGCCAGCATTTCTAGCGGGAGTACCGGCGAGCAGTTCTTC
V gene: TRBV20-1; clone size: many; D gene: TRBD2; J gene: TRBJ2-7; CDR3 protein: CVGEGHYEQYF; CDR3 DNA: TGCGTCGGGGAGGGCCATTACGAGCAGTACTTC
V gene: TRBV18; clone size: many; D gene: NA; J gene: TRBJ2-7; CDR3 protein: CASSPSAEGVVSGYEQYF; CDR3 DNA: TGTGCCAGCTCACCATCCGCAGAAGGGGTCGTTAGTGGGTACGAGCAGTACTTC
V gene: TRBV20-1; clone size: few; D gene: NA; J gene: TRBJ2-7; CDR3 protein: CSARDSVSYEQYF; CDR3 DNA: TGCAGTGCTAGAGATTCGGTCTCCTACGAGCAGTACTTC
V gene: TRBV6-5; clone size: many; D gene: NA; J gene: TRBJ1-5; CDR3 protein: CASSYSTPRWEGRGYNQPQHF; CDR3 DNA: TGTGCCAGCAGTTACTCGACCCCGCGATGGGAGGGTCGGGGGTACAATCAGCCCCAGCATTTT
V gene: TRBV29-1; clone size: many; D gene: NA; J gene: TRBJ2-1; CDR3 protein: CSVGGEYGAGPRNEQFF; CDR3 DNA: TGCAGCGTTGGGGGCGAGTATGGGGCGGGACCAAGAAATGAGCAGTTCTTC
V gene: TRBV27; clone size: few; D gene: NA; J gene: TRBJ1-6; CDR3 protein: CASTLRGDSPLHF; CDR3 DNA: TGTGCCAGCACCTTGCGGGGGGATTCACCCCTCCACTTT
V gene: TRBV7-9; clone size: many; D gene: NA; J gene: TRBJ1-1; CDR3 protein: CASSPGGGVVRAFF; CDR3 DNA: TGTGCCAGCAGCCCCGGGGGCGGAGTAGTGCGTGCTTTCTTT
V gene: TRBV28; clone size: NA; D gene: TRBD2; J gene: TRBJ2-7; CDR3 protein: CASRLTSGRREQYF; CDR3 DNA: TGTGCCAGCAGACTTACTAGCGGCCGCCGGGAGCAGTACTTC
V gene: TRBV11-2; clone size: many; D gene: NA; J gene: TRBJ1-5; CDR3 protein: CASSFAAGNQPQHF; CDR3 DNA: TGTGCCAGCAGCTTTGCCGCGGGCAATCAGCCCCAGCATTTT
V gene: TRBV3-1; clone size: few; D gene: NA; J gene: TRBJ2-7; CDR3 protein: CASSQGSRGVYEQYF; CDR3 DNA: TGTGCCAGCAGCCAAGGGAGCAGGGGGGTCTACGAGCAGTACTTC
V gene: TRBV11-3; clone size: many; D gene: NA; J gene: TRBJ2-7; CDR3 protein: CASSSGLSGIYEQYF; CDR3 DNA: TGTGCCAGCAGCTCTGGACTATCAGGGATCTACGAGCAGTACTTC
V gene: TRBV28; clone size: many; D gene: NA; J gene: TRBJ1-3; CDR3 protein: CASTLVGPTNGNTIYF; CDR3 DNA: TGTGCCAGCACCCTAGTAGGTCCTACCAACGGAAACACCATATATTTT
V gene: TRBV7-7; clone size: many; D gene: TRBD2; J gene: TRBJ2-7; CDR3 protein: CASSLRAGDPHEQYF; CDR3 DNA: TGTGCTAGCAGCTTACGAGCGGGAGACCCCCACGAGCAGTACTTC
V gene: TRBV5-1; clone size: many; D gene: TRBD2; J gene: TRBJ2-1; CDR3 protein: CASSSGTSGAYNEQFF; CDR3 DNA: TGCGCCAGCAGCTCAGGGACTAGCGGGGCTTACAATGAGCAGTTCTTC
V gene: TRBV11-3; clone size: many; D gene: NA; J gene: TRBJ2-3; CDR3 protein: CASSLAEGTQYF; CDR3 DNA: TGTGCCAGCAGCTTAGCTGAGGGTACGCAGTATTTT
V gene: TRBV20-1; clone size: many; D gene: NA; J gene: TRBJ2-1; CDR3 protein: CSARDTGYNEQFF; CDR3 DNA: TGCAGTGCTAGGGATACAGGGTACAATGAGCAGTTCTTC
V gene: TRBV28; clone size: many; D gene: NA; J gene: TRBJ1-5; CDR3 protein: CASSRYQPQHF; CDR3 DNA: TGTGCCAGCAGCCGTTATCAGCCCCAGCATTTT
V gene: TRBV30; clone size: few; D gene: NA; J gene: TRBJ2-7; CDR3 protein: CAWSGSVYEQYF; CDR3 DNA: TGTGCCTGGAGTGGGTCAGTCTACGAGCAGTACTTC
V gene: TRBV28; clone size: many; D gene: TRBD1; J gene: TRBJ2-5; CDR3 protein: CASSLRTGVVGTQYF; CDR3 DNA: TGTGCCAGCAGTTTACGGACAGGGGTGGTCGGGACCCAGTACTTC
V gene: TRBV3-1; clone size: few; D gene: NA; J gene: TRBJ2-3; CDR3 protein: CASREFRTDTQYF; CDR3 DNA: TGTGCCAGTCGGGAGTTCCGCACAGATACGCAGTATTTT
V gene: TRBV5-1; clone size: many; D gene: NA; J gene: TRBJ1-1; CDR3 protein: CASGKQELNTEAFF; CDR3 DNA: TGCGCCAGCGGGAAACAAGAGTTGAACACTGAAGCTTTCTTT
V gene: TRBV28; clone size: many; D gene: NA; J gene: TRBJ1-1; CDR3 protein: CASSLLDSLWGAFF; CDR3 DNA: TGTGCCAGCAGTTTACTTGACTCGTTGTGGGGAGCTTTCTTT
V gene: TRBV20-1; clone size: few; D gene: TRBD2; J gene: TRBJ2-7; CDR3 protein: CSAPRALANSYEQYF; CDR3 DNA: TGCAGTGCCCCCAGGGCACTAGCGAACTCCTACGAGCAGTACTTC
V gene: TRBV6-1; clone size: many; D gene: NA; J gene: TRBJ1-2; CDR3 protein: CASSEQANYGYTF; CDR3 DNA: TGTGCCAGCAGTGAACAGGCTAACTATGGCTACACCTTC
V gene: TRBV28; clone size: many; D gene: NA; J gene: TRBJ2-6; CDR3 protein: CAVGANVLTF; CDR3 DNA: TGTGCCGTAGGGGCCAACGTCCTGACTTTC
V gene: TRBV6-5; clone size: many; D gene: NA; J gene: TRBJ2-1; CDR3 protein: CASSYSVLDEQFF; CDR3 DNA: TGTGCCAGCAGTTACAGTGTATTGGATGAGCAGTTCTTC
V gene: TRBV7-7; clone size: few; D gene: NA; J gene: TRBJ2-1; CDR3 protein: CASSPGEQGYNEQFF; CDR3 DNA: TGTGCTAGCAGCCCTGGAGAACAGGGATACAATGAGCAGTTCTTC
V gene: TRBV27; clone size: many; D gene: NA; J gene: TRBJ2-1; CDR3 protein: CASSFWEGDNEQFF; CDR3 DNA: TGTGCCAGCAGTTTTTGGGAGGGGGACAATGAGCAGTTCTTC
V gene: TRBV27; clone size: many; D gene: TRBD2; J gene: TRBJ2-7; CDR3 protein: CASRTTSGASYEQYF; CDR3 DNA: TGTGCCAGCAGGACGACTAGCGGGGCCTCCTACGAGCAGTACTTC
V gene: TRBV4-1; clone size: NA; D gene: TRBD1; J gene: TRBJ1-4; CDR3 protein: CASSQEGGAGPTNEKLFF; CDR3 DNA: TGTGCCAGCAGCCAAGAAGGGGGCGCGGGACCCACGAATGAAAAACTGTTTTTT
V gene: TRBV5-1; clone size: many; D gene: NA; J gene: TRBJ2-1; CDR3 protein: CASSLVGRPGEQFF; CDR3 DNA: TGCGCCAGCAGCTTGGTTGGCAGGCCGGGCGAGCAGTTCTTC
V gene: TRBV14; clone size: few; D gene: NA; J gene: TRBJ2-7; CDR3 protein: CASSQDSFYSYEQYF; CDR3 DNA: TGTGCCAGCAGCCAAGATTCCTTCTATTCCTACGAGCAGTACTTC
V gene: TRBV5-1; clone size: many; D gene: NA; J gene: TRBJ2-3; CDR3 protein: CASTPSGATDTQYF; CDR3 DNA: TGCGCCAGCACCCCATCCGGGGCAACAGATACGCAGTATTTT
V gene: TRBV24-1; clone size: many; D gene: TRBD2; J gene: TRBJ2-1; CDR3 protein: CATSDPGLAGGPYNEQFF; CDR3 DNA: TGTGCCACCAGTGACCCGGGACTAGCGGGAGGGCCATACAATGAGCAGTTCTTC
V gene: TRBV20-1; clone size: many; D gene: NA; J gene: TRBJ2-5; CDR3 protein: CSARGGPHTQETQYF; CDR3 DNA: TGCAGTGCTAGAGGGGGTCCGCACACCCAAGAGACCCAGTACTTC
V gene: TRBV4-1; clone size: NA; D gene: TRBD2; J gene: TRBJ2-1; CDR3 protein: CASRPTELAGTYNEQFF; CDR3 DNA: TGCGCCAGCAGACCCACCGAACTAGCGGGGACTTACAATGAGCAGTTCTTC
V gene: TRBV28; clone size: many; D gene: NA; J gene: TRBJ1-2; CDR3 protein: CASSRRGYGYTF; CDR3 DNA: TGTGCCAGCAGTCGACGGGGGTATGGCTACACCTTC
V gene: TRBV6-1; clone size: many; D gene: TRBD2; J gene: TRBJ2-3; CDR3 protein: CASSNLGVASGDTQYF; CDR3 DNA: TGTGCCAGCAGTAATCTGGGGGTGGCTAGCGGGGATACGCAGTATTTT
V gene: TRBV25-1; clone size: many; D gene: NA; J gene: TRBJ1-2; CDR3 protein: CASSGWRGGNGYTF; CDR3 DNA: TGTGCCAGCAGTGGTTGGAGAGGGGGGAACGGCTACACCTTC
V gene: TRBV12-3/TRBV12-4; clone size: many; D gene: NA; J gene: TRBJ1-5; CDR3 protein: CASSPTVFSNQPQHF; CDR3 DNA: TGTGCCAGCAGCCCGACAGTTTTTAGCAATCAGCCCCAGCATTTT
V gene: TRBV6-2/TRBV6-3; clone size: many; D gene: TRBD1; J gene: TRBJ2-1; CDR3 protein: CASSYSTQGDSYNEQFF; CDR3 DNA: TGTGCCAGCAGTTACTCCACACAGGGGGACTCCTACAATGAGCAGTTCTTC
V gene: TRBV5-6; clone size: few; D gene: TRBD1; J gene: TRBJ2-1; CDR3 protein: CAGSTRDRGNEQFF; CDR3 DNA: TGTGCCGGAAGTACCCGGGACAGGGGCAATGAGCAGTTCTTC
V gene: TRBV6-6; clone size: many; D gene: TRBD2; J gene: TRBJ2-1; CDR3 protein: CASSYSGLAGAGIYNEQFF; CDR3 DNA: TGTGCCAGCAGTTATTCGGGACTAGCGGGAGCGGGGATCTACAATGAGCAGTTCTTC
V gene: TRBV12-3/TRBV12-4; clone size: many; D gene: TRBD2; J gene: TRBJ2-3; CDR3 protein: CASSTIGLAEDTQYF; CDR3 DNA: TGTGCCAGCAGCACTATCGGACTAGCGGAAGATACGCAGTATTTT
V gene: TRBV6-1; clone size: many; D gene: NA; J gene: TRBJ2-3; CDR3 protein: CASSERVRARARGTDTQYF; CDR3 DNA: TGTGCCAGCAGTGAACGCGTCCGGGCGAGGGCCAGGGGTACAGATACGCAGTATTTT
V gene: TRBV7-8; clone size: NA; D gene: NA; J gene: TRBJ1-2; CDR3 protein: CASSSGDGYTF; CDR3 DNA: TGTGCCAGCAGCTCTGGCGATGGCTACACCTTC
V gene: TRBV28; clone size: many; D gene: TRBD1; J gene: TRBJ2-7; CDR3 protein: CGVRGLQVGEQYF; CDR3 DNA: TGTGGGGTCAGGGGGCTCCAGGTTGGTGAGCAGTACTTC
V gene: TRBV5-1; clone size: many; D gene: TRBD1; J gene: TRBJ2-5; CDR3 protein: CASRRGQSQETQYF; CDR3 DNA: TGCGCCAGCAGACGGGGACAGTCCCAAGAGACCCAGTACTTC